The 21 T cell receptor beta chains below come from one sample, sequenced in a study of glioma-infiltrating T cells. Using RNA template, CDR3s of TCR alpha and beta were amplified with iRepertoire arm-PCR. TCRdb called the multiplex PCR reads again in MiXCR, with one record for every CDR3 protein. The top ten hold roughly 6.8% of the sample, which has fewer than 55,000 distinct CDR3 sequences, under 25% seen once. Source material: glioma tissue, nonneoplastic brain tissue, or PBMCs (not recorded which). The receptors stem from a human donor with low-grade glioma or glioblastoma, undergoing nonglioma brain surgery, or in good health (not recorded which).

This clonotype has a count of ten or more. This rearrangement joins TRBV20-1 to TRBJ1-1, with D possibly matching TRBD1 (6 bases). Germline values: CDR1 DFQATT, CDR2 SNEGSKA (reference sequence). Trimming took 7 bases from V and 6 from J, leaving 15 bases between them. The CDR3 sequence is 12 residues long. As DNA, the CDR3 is TGCAGTGTAAAGGAGGGGGACCCTGAAGCTTTCTTT. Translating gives CSVKEGDPEAFF.

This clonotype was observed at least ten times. This CDR3 reads CASSYFGGTRGFEQFF. The CDR3 DNA follows: TGTGCCAGCAGTTACTTCGGCGGGACTAGGGGATTTGAGCAGTTCTTC. The V and J genes are TRBV6-6 and TRBJ2-1; 8 bases align to TRBD2. V was clipped by 1 base and J by 9 bases; unmatched bases: 11. CDR1 MNHNY and CDR2 SVGAGI come from the germline V gene (reference sequence). This CDR3 is built from 16 residues.

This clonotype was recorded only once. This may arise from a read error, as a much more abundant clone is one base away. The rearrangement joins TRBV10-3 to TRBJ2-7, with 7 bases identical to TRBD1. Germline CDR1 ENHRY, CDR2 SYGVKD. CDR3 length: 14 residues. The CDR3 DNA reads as TGTGCCATCAGGGCCGGGACAGAGACCTACAAGCAGTACTTC. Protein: CAIRAGTETYKQYF.

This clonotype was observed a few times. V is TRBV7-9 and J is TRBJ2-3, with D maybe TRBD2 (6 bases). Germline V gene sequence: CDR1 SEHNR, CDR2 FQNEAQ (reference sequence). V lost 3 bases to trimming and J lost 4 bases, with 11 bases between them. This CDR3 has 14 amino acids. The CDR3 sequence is CASSLRGQSDTQYF. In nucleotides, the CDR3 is TGTGCCAGCAGCTTGCGGGGCCAGTCAGATACGCAGTATTTT.

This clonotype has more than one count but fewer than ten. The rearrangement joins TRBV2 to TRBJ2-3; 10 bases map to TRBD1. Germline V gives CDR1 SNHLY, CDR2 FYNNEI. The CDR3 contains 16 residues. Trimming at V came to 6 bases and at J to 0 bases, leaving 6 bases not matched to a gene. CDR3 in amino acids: CASRARQGASTDTQYF. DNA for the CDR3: TGTGCCAGCAGGGCCAGACAGGGGGCAAGCACAGATACGCAGTATTTT.

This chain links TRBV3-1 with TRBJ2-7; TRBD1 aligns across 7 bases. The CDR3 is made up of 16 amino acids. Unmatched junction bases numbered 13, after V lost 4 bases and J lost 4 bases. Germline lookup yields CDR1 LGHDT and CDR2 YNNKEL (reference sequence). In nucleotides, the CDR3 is TGTGCCAGCAGCCCCGGGGTCATGACAGGGCGATACGAGCAGTACGTC. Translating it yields CASSPGVMTGRYEQYV.

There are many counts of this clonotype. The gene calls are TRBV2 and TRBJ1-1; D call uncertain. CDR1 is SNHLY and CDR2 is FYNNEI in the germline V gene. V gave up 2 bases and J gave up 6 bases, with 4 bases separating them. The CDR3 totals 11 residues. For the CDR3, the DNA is TGTGCCAGCAGTGAACTCGCTGAAGCTTTCTTT. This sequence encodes CASSELAEAFF. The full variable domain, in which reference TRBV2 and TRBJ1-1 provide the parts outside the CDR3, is EPEVTQTPSHQVTQMGQEVILRCVPISNHLYFYWYRQILGQKVEFLVSFYNNEISEKSEIFDDQFSVERPDGSNFTLKIRSTKLEDSAMYFCASSELAEAFFGQGTRLTVV.

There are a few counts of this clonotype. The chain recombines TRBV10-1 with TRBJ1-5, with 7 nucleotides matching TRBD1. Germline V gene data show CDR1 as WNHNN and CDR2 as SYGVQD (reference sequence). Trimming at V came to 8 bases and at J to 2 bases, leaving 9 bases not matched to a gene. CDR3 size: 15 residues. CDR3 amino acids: CASGRTGPGNQPQHF. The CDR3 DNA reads TGCGCCAGCGGGCGGACAGGCCCAGGCAATCAGCCCCAGCATTTT.

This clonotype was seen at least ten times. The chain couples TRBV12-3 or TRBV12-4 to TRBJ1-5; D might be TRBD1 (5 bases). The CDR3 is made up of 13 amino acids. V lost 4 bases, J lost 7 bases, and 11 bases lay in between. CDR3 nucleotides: TGTGCCAGCAGTTCTCAGGGTCGGCAGCCCCAGCATTTT. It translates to CASSSQGRQPQHF.

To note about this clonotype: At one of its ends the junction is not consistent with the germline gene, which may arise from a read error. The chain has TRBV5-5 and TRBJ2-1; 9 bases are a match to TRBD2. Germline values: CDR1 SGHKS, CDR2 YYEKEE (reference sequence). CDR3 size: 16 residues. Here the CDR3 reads CASRRSRLADYNGQFF. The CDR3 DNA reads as TGTGCCAGCAGGAGGAGTAGACTAGCGGACTACAATGGGCAGTTCTTC.

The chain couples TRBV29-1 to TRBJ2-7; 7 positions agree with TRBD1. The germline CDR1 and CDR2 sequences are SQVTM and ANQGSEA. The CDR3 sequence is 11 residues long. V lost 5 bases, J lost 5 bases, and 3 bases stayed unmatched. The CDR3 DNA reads TGCAGCGTTTGGGACAGCAACGAGCAGTACTTC. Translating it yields CSVWDSNEQYF.

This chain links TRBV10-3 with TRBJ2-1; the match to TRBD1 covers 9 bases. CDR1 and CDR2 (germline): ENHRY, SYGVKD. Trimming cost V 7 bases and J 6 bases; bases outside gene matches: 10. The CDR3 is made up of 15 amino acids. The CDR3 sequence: CAITAGTGYGNEQFF. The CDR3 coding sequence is TGTGCCATCACCGCCGGGACAGGGTATGGCAATGAGCAGTTCTTC.

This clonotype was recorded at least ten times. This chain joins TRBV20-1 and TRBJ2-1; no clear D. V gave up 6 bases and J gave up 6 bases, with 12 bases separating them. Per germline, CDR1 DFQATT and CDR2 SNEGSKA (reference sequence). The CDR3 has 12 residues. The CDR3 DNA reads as TGCAGTGCCAAGGCAGAAGCCAATGAGCAGTTCTTC. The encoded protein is CSAKAEANEQFF.

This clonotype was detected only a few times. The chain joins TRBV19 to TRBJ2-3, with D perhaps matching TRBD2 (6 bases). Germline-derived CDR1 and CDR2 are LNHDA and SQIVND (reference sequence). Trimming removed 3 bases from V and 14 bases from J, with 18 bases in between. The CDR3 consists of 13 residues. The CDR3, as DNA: TGTGCCAGTAGTATTAGTGCTGCGGGATCGACGTATTTT. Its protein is CASSISAAGSTYF.

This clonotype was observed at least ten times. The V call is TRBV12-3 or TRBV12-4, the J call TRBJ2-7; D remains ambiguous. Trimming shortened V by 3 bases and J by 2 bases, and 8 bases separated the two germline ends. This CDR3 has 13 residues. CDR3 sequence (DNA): TGTGCCAGCAGTTTTACGGCGACCTACGAGCAGTACTTC. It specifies CASSFTATYEQYF.

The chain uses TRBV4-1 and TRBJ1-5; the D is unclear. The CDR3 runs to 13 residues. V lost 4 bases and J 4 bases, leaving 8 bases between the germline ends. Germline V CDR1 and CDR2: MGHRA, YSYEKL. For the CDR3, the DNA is TGCGCCAGCAGCCCAGAAGCGAATCAGCCCCAGCATTTT. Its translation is CASSPEANQPQHF.

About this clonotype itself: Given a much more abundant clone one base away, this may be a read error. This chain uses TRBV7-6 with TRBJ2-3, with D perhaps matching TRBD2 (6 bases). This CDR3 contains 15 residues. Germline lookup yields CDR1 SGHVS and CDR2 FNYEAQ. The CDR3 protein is CASSLAFTSTDTRYF. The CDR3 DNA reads TGTGCCAGCAGCTTAGCTTTTACTAGCACAGATACGCGGTATTTT.

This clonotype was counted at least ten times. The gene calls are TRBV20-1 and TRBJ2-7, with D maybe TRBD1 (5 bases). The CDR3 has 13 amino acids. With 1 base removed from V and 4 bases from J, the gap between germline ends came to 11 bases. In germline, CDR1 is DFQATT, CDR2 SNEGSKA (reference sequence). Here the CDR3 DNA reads TGCAGTGCTAGAGGTCCGGACATTTACGAGCAGTACGTC. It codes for CSARGPDIYEQYV.

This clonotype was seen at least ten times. CDR3 nucleotide sequence: TGCGCCAGCAGCCGTCCTCCCGCCATCAACAGGGTAACAAAGAACACTGAAGCTTTCTTT. This encodes CASSRPPAINRVTKNTEAFF. The J gene is TRBJ1-1, the V gene TRBV4-1, with a weak D call TRBD1 (6 bases). Per germline, CDR1 MGHRA and CDR2 YSYEKL. The CDR3 length is 20 residues. V was clipped by 4 bases and J by 1 base, with 28 bases between them.

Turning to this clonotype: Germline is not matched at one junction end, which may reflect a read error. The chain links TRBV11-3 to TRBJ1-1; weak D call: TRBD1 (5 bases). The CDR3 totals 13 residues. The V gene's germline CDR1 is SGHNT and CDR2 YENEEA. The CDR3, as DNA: TGTGCCAGCAGCATAGACAGCGGCACTACCGCTTTCTTT. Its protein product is CASSIDSGTTAFF.

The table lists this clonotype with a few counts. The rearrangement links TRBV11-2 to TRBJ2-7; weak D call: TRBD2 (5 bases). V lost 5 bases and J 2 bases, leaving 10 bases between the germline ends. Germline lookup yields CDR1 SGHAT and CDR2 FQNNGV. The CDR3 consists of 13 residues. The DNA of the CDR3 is TGTGCCAGCAGCGCCGGGGTTACCTACGAGCAGTACTTC. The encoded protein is CASSAGVTYEQYF.